The 7 T cell receptor beta chains presented below share a single source sample, sequenced in a study of blood T cells in healthy people across ages. A J-beta primer mix and a sample-barcoded 5' primer were used in a second PCR of roughly 6 to 11 cycles. TCRdb fed the 5' RACE reads into MiXCR, producing one record per CDR3 protein. The table records about 1.4 million distinct CDR3 sequences, approximately 63% of them present only once. Sequences were obtained from blood. The receptors were sampled from a man aged 18-30 years in good health.

V gene TRBV2 combines with J gene TRBJ1-2; the D gene is possibly TRBD1 (5 bases). Trimming shortened V by 2 bases and J by 6 bases, and 16 bases separated the two germline ends. CDR3 length: 15 residues. Germline V gene lookup returns CDR1 SNHLY and CDR2 FYNNEI. CDR3 DNA: TGTGCCAGCAGTGAATTAGGGACCCGTCGCCATGGCTACACCTTC. The encoded protein is CASSELGTRRHGYTF.

This rearrangement joins TRBV6-6 to TRBJ2-5, with 9 bases aligning to TRBD1. The CDR3 length is 15 residues. Germline lookup yields CDR1 MNHNY and CDR2 SVGAGI (reference sequence). V shed 0 bases and J 9 bases; nucleotides not matched to a gene: 8. The CDR3 reads CASSYSTGGGEAQYF. In DNA form, the CDR3 reads TGTGCCAGCAGTTACTCGACAGGGGGAGGGGAGGCCCAGTACTTC.

This clonotype was picked up a small number of times. The chain uses TRBV12-3 or TRBV12-4 and TRBJ1-5, with D unclear. Deletions cut 6 bases from V and 0 bases from J, with 6 bases between. The CDR3 loop spans 13 amino acids. This CDR3 reads CASSKYSNQPQHF. DNA of the CDR3: TGTGCCAGCAGCAAATATAGCAATCAGCCCCAGCATTTT.

This clonotype has a count of ten or more. The chain links TRBV25-1 to TRBJ1-5, with D possibly being TRBD1 (5 bases). From germline, CDR1 is MGHDK and CDR2 SYGVNS. The CDR3 has 19 residues. V gave up 2 bases and J gave up 2 bases, with 22 bases separating them. This CDR3 reads CASSEHHLLPGSGNQPQHF. In nucleotides, the CDR3 is TGTGCCAGCAGTGAACACCACCTACTCCCAGGGTCGGGCAATCAGCCCCAGCATTTT.

This clonotype was seen once. The gene calls are TRBV6-5 and TRBJ1-1; unclear D gene. Germline CDR1 reads MNHEY; CDR2 reads SVGAGI. This CDR3 region has 13 residues. Trimming shortened V by 6 bases and J by 5 bases, and 13 bases separated the two germline ends. In DNA form, the CDR3 reads TGTGCCAGCAGAAGCGGTCCCGCTACTGAAGCTTTCTTT. It encodes CASRSGPATEAFF.

V is TRBV3-1 and J is TRBJ1-2; no clear D gene. The germline V gene has CDR1 LGHDT and CDR2 YNNKEL (reference sequence). V lost 0 bases and J 4 bases, leaving 12 bases between the germline ends. The CDR3 extends over 15 amino acids. The CDR3 bases are TGTGCCAGCAGCCAAGATTTCAGTCAGGCCTATGGCTACACCTTC. Its protein product is CASSQDFSQAYGYTF.

CDR3 sequence reads: CASSFGTSITEQFF. The DNA for the CDR3 is TGTGCCAGCAGCTTCGGGACTAGCATTACTGAGCAGTTCTTC. This chain uses TRBV7-9 with TRBJ2-1; 9 nucleotides align to TRBD2. Germline loops: CDR1 SEHNR, CDR2 FQNEAQ (reference sequence). The CDR3 spans 14 residues. The V segment lost 3 bases and the J segment 9 bases; nucleotides outside the gene matches: 6.